The source of this T cell receptor beta chain is a study of shared clonotypes between healthy human individuals. This clone was counted once. Method: immunoSEQ multiplex PCR; TCRdb's copy keeps in-frame clones and lacks some. The sample carries a few million clones, just under 95% recorded once. The germline V gene encodes CDR1 LGHNA and CDR2 YSLEER. Trimming took off 1 base at V and 0 bases at J, with 6 bases between the two ends. The CDR3 covers 14 residues. The V call is TRBV4-3, the J call TRBJ1-2; unclear D gene. This TCR was sampled from a man younger than 30 in good health. Some clones in this sample may be carry-over from other donors' samples. The specimen was naive CD4+ T cells from PBMCs. The sample's subset: CD45RA+ positively selected. CDR3 loop: CASSQAATNYGYTF. CDR3 in DNA: TGCGCCAGCAGCCAAGCGGCAACTAACTATGGCTACACCTTC.